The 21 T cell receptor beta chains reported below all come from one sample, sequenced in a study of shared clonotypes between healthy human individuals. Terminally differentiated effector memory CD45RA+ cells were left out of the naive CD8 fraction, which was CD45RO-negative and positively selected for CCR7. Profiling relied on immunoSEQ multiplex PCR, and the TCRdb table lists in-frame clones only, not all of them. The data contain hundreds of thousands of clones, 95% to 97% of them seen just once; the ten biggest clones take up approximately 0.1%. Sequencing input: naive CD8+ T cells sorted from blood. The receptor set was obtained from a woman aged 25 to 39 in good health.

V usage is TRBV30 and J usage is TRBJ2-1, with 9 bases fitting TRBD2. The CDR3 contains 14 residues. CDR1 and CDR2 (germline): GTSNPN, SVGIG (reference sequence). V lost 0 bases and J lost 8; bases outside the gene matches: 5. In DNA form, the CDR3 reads TGTGCCTGGAGTGTAGGACTAGCGATCGATGAGCAGTTCTTC. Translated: CAWSVGLAIDEQFF.

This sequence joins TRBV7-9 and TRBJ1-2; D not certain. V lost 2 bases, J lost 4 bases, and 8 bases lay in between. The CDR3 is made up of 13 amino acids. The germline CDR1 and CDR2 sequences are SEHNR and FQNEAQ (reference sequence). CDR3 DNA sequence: TGTGCCAGCAGCTTATCAGAGCCCTATGGCTACACCTTC. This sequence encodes CASSLSEPYGYTF.

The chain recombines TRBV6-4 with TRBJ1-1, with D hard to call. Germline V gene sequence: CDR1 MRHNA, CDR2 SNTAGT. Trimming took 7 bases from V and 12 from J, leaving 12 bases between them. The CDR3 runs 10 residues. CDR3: CASKARRSFF. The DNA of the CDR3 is TGTGCCAGCAAGGCCAGGAGATCTTTCTTT.

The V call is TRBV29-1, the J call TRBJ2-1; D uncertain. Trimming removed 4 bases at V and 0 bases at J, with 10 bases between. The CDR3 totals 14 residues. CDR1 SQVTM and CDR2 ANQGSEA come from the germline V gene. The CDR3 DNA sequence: TGCAGCGTTGTTCCTTACTCCTCCTACAATGAGCAGTTCTTC. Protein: CSVVPYSSYNEQFF.

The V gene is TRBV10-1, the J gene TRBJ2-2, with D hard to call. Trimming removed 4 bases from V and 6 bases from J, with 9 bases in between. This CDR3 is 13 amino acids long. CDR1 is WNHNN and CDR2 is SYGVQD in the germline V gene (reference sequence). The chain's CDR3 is CASSGLPPGELFF. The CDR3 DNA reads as TGCGCCAGCAGTGGTCTACCACCCGGGGAGCTGTTTTTT.

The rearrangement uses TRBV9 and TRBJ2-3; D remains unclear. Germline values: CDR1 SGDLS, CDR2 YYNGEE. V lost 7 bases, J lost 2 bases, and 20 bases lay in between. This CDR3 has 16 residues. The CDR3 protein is CASRPPAGADTDTQYF. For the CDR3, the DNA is TGTGCCAGCCGCCCCCCCGCAGGCGCCGACACAGATACGCAGTATTTT.

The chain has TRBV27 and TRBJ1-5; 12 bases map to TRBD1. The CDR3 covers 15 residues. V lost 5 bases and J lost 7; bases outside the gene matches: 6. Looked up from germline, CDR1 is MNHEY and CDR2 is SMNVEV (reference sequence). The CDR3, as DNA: TGTGCCAGCAGTACCGGGACAGGGGGCGGGCAGCCCCAGCATTTT. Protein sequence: CASSTGTGGGQPQHF.

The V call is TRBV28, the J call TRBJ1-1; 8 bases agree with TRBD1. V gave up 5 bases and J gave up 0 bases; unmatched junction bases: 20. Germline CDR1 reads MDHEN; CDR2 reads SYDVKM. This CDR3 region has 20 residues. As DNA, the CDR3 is TGTGCCAGCAGTCCTGAACCCCGGACAGGGCGACCTGAATTGAACACTGAAGCTTTCTTT. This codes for CASSPEPRTGRPELNTEAFF.

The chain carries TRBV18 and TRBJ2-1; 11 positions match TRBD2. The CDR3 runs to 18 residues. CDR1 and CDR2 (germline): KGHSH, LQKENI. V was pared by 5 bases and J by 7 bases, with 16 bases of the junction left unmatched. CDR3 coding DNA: TGTGCCAGCTCATCTTCTAAGACTCTAGCGGGAGGATGGAATGAGCAGTTCTTC. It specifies CASSSSKTLAGGWNEQFF.

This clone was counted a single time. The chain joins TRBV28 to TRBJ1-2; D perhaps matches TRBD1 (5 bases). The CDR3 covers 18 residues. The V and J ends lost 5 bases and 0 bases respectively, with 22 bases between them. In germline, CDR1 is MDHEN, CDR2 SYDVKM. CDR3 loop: CASSENRPGPSSNYGYTF. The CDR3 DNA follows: TGTGCCAGCAGTGAAAACAGACCGGGACCCTCCTCTAACTATGGCTACACCTTC.

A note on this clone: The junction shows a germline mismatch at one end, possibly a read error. CDR3 loop: CSVEAMNTEAFF. CDR3 DNA sequence: TGCAGCGTCGAAGCGATGAACACTGAAGCTTTCTTT. The rearrangement uses TRBV29-1 and TRBJ1-1; D ambiguous. CDR3 length equals 12 residues. Germline CDR1 reads SQVTM; CDR2 reads ANQGSEA. Full variable domain (missing parts from reference TRBV29-1 and TRBJ1-1): SAVISQKPSRDICQRGTSLTIQCQVDSQVTMMFWYRQQPGQSLTLIATANQGSEATYESGFVIDKFPISRPNLTFSTLTVSNMSPEDSSIYLCSVEAMNTEAFFGQGTRLTVV.

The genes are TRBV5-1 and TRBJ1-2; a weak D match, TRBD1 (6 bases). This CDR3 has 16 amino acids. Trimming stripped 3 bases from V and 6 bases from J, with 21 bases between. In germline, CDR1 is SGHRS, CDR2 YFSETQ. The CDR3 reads CASSYTDRSTRDGYTF. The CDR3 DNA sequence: TGCGCCAGCAGCTATACTGACAGGTCCACCCGCGATGGCTACACCTTC.

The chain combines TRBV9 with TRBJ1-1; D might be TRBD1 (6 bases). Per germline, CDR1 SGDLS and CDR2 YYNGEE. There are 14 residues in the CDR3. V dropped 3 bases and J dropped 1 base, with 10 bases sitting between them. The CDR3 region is CASSGGPENTEAFF. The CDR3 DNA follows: TGTGCCAGCAGCGGGGGGCCAGAGAACACTGAAGCTTTCTTT.

As DNA, the CDR3 is TGTGCCAGCAGAACTTTAGCGGTCTCCTACAATGAGCAGTTCTTC. Its translation is CASRTLAVSYNEQFF. The genes are TRBV2 and TRBJ2-1; TRBD2 is a possible D gene (6 bases). V was pared by 6 bases and J by 0 bases, with 12 bases between. Germline CDR1 SNHLY, CDR2 FYNNEI. CDR3 length: 15 residues. Full variable domain (remainder filled in from reference TRBV2 and TRBJ2-1): EPEVTQTPSHQVTQMGQEVILRCVPISNHLYFYWYRQILGQKVEFLVSFYNNEISEKSEIFDDQFSVERPDGSNFTLKIRSTKLEDSAMYFCASRTLAVSYNEQFFGPGTRLTVL.

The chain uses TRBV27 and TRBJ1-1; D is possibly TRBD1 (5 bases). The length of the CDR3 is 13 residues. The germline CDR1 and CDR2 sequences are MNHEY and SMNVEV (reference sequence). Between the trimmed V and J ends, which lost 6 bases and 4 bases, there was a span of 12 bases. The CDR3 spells CASSLGTSTEAFF. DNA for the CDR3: TGTGCCAGCAGCCTCGGGACGAGCACTGAAGCTTTCTTT.

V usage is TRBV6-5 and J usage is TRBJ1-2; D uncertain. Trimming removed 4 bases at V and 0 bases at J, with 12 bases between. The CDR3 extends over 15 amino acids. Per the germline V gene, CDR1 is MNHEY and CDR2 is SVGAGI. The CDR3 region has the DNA TGTGCCAGCAGTTTCGACATGCACACTAACTATGGCTACACCTTC. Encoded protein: CASSFDMHTNYGYTF.

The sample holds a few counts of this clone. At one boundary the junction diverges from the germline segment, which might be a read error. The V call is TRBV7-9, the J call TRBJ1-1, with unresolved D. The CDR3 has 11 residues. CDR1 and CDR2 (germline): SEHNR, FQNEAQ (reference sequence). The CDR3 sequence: CASSLESAGPF. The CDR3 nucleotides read TGTGCCAGCAGCCTAGAAAGCGCAGGTCCTTTT.

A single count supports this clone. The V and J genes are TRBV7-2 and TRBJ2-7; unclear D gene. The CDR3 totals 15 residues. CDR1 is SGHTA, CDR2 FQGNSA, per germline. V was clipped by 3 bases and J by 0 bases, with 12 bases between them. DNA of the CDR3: TGTGCCAGCAGCTTGAGGCAGCGCCTCTCCTACGAGCAGTACTTC. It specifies CASSLRQRLSYEQYF.

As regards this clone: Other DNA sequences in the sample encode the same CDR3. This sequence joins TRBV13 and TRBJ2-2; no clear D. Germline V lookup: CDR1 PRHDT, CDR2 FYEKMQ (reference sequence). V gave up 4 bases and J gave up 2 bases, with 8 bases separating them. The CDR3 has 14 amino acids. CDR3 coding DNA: TGTGCCAGCAGCTCAGGCCAAAACACCGGGGAGCTGTTTTTT. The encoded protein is CASSSGQNTGELFF.

The CDR3: CASSPGQGGKYEQYF. The CDR3 DNA sequence: TGTGCCAGCAGTCCGGGACAGGGGGGAAAGTACGAGCAGTACTTC. The rearrangement joins TRBV28 to TRBJ2-7, with 11 bases identical to TRBD1. The CDR3 is made up of 15 amino acids. CDR1 MDHEN and CDR2 SYDVKM come from the germline V gene. The V segment lost 5 bases and the J segment 4 bases; nucleotides outside the gene matches: 7. The entire variable domain, with the rest obtained from reference TRBV28 and TRBJ2-7, is as follows: DVKVTQSSRYLVKRTGEKVFLECVQDMDHENMFWYRQDPGLGLRLIYFSYDVKMKEKGDIPEGYSVSREKKERFSLILESASTNQTSMYLCASSPGQGGKYEQYFGPGTRLTVT.

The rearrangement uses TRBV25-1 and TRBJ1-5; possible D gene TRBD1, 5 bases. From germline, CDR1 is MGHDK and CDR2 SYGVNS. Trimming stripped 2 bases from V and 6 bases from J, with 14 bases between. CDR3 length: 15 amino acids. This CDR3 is CASSETGGVGQPQHF. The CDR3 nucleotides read TGTGCCAGCAGTGAAACCGGGGGTGTGGGTCAGCCCCAGCATTTT.